This T cell receptor beta chain originates from a study of blood T cell repertoires in COVID-19. Across the whole study: The study drew acute and convalescent COVID-19 samples from the United States, Italy and Spain. PBMCs, B-cell-depleted T cells, or T cells provided the cDNA or gDNA that made up the material.

This clone was seen a few times. TCRdb's table, derived via immunoSEQ multiplex PCR, lists solely in-frame clones and lacks some. The sample holds 200,000 to 250,000 clones, 70% to 90% seen once. Germline CDR1 and CDR2: SEHNR and FQNEAQ (reference sequence). There are 15 residues in the CDR3. Trimming removed 6 bases from V and 1 base from J, with 13 bases in between. The sequence was collected from a woman aged 70 to 79 with active or convalescent COVID-19. The chain has TRBV7-9 and TRBJ1-3; D is perhaps TRBD1 (6 bases). Input material: peripheral blood. The CDR3 is CASRPPGTSGNTIYF. The CDR3 nucleotides are TGTGCCAGCAGGCCCCCGGGGACATCTGGAAACACCATATATTTT. The variable domain in full, with the rest retrieved from reference TRBV7-9 and TRBJ1-3, is DTGVSQNPRHKITKRGQNVTFRCDPISEHNRLYWYRQTLGQGPEFLTYFQNEAQLEKSRLLSDRFSAERPKGSFSTLEIQRTEQGDSAMYLCASRPPGTSGNTIYFGEGSWLTVV.